One TCR beta chain is described in this entry. Trimming removed 3 bases at V and 5 bases at J, with 11 bases between. This CDR3 contains 13 residues. TCRdb itself ran the 5' RACE reads through MiXCR, one entry per CDR3 protein. The data hold under 700,000 distinct CDR3 sequences, with roughly 22% observed a single time. This record comes from a study of T-cell memory formation after mild COVID-19. Sequenced input: PBMCs or a T cell subset sorted from them (not recorded which). The sequence came from an adult woman who had mild COVID-19 (a few samples of this study predate the infection). Cell type and time point are not known. The J gene is TRBJ2-7, the V gene TRBV12-3 or TRBV12-4, with unresolved D. The CDR3 DNA is TGTGCCAGCAGTTTGGTAGGATCCCACGAGCAGTACTTC. Its translation: CASSLVGSHEQYF.